This TCR beta chain derives from a study of cytomegalovirus exposure and HLA in healthy donors. Whole-study context: An early data release held 80 million or so unique TCRs from HLA-typed donors. Clustering assigned 81% of the approximately 400 genotyped donors to the Caucasian-associated ancestry cluster.

Study-level findings and limits: Listed as cytomegalovirus-associated were 150 to 200 TCR beta chains.

This PCR relied on a set of 60 Vbeta primers and 13 Jbeta primers. Data came from immunoSEQ multiplex PCR; TCRdb stores just in-frame clones and leaves some out. The sample has over 150,000 clones, around 82% seen once; the top ten hold around 6%. There are a few counts of this clone. Its specificity is unknown. At one of its ends the junction is not consistent with the germline gene, which may arise from a read error. The source material was PBMCs. This TCR was sampled from a woman in her thirties or forties in good health and CMV-seropositive.

In DNA, the CDR3 is TGTGCCAGCAGCCCGACATTGGGGCGGGAGCCCCTTGGGGATTTT. Encoded protein: CASSPTLGREPLGDF. The chain carries TRBV7-9 and TRBJ2-3; 7 nucleotides align to TRBD2. In germline, CDR1 is SEHNR, CDR2 FQNEAQ (reference sequence). CDR3 length: 15 residues.